Described below is a single T cell receptor (beta chain) sequence and its context. The entry originates in a study of control samples from healthy donors and cancer patients. Germline V CDR1 and CDR2: MNHEY, SVGAGI. This CDR3 contains 13 residues. Method: immunoSEQ multiplex PCR; TCRdb's copy keeps in-frame clones and lacks some. The repertoire has 70,000 to 95,000 clones, 80% to 95% of them found once; the top ten carry around 0.9%. The TCR originated in a woman aged 25 to 45 in good health. The chain combines TRBV6-5 with TRBJ2-2; 8 bases fit TRBD2. The material sequenced was blood. The CDR3 sequence: CASGSGITGELFF. CDR3 nucleotides: TGTGCAAGCGGGAGCGGGATAACCGGGGAGCTGTTTTTT.